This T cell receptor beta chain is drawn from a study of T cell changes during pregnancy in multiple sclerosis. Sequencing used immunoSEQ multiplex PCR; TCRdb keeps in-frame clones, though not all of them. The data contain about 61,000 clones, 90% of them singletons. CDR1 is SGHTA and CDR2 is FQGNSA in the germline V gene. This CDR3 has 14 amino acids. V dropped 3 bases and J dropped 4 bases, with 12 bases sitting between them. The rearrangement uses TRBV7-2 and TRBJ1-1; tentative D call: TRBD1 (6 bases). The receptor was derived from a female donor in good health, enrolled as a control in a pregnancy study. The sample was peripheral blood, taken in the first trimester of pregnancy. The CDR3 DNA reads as TGTGCCAGCAGCTTTTCAGGGGCTGGCACTGAAGCTTTCTTT. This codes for CASSFSGAGTEAFF.